Listed here are 16 T cell receptor beta chains from one sample, sequenced in a study of OX40 agonist ivuxolimab in advanced cancers. Here immunoSEQ multiplex PCR was the method, and the copy in TCRdb shows in-frame clones only, minus some. Counted here are more than 60,000 clones, around nine tenths occurring once; the ten biggest clones make up 0.3% to 0.45%. The sample was CD4+ or CD8+ T cells sorted from blood, taken in a trial of the OX40 agonist ivuxolimab. The receptors shown here come from an adult with an advanced solid tumor such as melanoma, head and neck, liver or kidney cancer.

Regarding this clone: At the DNA level, this CDR3 is encoded by other sequences in the same sample as well. V is TRBV18 and J is TRBJ2-3; D remains unclear. Germline V gene sequence: CDR1 KGHSH, CDR2 LQKENI. The CDR3 runs 12 residues. V lost 0 bases and J lost 3, with 1 base in between. CDR3 DNA sequence: TGTGCCAGCTCACCACCGACAGATACGCAGTATTTT. Its translation: CASSPPTDTQYF.

This clone was observed a handful of times. The chain employs TRBV6-6 and TRBJ1-1; a weak D match, TRBD1 (6 bases). V was cut by 6 bases and J by 7 bases, with 15 bases left in between. Germline V gene data show CDR1 as MNHNY and CDR2 as SVGAGI (reference sequence). The CDR3 is 13 amino acids. CDR3 nucleotide sequence: TGTGCCAGCAGATCACAGGGTTTCAGTGAAGCTTTCTTT. This gives the protein CASRSQGFSEAFF.

Comments on this clone: This same CDR3 is encoded by further DNA sequences in the sample. In DNA, the CDR3 is TGTGCCATCAGTCGGGGCGGGACGGACTACGAGCAGTACTTC. Its protein product is CAISRGGTDYEQYF. The rearrangement joins TRBV10-3 to TRBJ2-7, with D perhaps TRBD2 (6 bases). The length of the CDR3 is 14 residues. The ends were cut back, 5 bases at V and 3 bases at J, with 14 bases in the middle. Germline values: CDR1 ENHRY, CDR2 SYGVKD.

The rearrangement joins TRBV9 to TRBJ2-1; D is unresolved. This CDR3 region has 14 residues. The germline V gene encodes CDR1 SGDLS and CDR2 YYNGEE. V dropped 0 bases and J dropped 5 bases, with 9 bases sitting between them. CDR3 DNA: TGTGCCAGCAGCGTAGGACATTCAAACAATGAGCAGTTCTTC. The encoded protein is CASSVGHSNNEQFF.

DNA of the CDR3: TGTGCCAGCTCACCGGGGACAGGGAGTAATTCACCCCTCCACTTT. Amino acid sequence: CASSPGTGSNSPLHF. The genes are TRBV18 and TRBJ1-6; 9 nucleotides align to TRBD1. The CDR3 consists of 15 residues. CDR1 KGHSH and CDR2 LQKENI come from the germline V gene. The trim removed 3 bases at V and 6 bases at J, leaving 3 bases unmatched.

This chain links TRBV7-9 with TRBJ2-1; unclear D gene. Germline CDR1 SEHNR, CDR2 FQNEAQ (reference sequence). The CDR3 loop spans 13 amino acids. V gave up 5 bases and J gave up 4 bases, with 9 bases separating them. The DNA of the CDR3 is TGTGCCAGCAGCCGTGAGATATACAATGAGCAGTTCTTC. Its protein is CASSREIYNEQFF.

V is TRBV5-1 and J is TRBJ2-7, with D uncertain. Trimming shortened V by 2 bases and J by 2 bases, and 14 bases separated the two germline ends. The CDR3 is made up of 15 amino acids. The V gene's germline CDR1 is SGHRS and CDR2 YFSETQ. The DNA of the CDR3 is TGCGCCAGCAGCTTTAGCTTGACACCTGCCTACGAGCAGTACTTC. The encoded protein is CASSFSLTPAYEQYF.

The rearrangement uses TRBV10-2 and TRBJ2-1, with D perhaps TRBD2 (5 bases). Germline loops: CDR1 WSHSY, CDR2 SAAADI. Trimming stripped 6 bases from V and 0 bases from J, with 12 bases between. This CDR3 is built from 15 residues. The CDR3: CASSHRESSYNEQFF. In DNA form, the CDR3 reads TGCGCCAGCAGCCACCGGGAAAGCTCCTACAATGAGCAGTTCTTC.

This clone appeared once. J is TRBJ1-5 and V is TRBV4-3; D ambiguous. Germline V gives CDR1 LGHNA, CDR2 YSLEER. The V end was cut by 3 bases, the J end by 0 bases, with 9 bases between. There are 15 residues in the CDR3. CDR3 sequence (DNA): TGCGCCAGCAGCCAGGAGAAAGGTAGCAATCAGCCCCAGCATTTT. Amino acid sequence: CASSQEKGSNQPQHF.

The chain employs TRBV5-4 and TRBJ1-5; no firm D call. The length of the CDR3 is 14 residues. CDR1 SGHNT and CDR2 YYREEE come from the germline V gene (reference sequence). The V gene lost 1 base and the J gene lost 2 bases, with 7 bases spanning the gap. The chain's CDR3 is CASSLLGGNQPQHF. CDR3 sequence (DNA): TGTGCCAGCAGCTTGCTTGGCGGCAATCAGCCCCAGCATTTT.

This sequence joins TRBV6-1 and TRBJ2-5; a possible D gene is TRBD1 (5 bases). The last part of the DNA fits TRBJ2-7 better; the J call may be wrong. The CDR3 runs to 14 residues. Germline V lookup: CDR1 MNHNS, CDR2 SASEGT. As DNA, the CDR3 is TGTGCCAGCATGACTTTGGACACCTCCTACGAGCAGTACTTC. The encoded protein is CASMTLDTSYEQYF.

This chain connects TRBV5-4 to TRBJ2-7; D may be TRBD1 (6 bases). The germline V gene encodes CDR1 SGHNT and CDR2 YYREEE (reference sequence). This CDR3 region has 16 residues. Trimming cost V 0 bases and J 2 bases, with 15 bases left between them. Here the CDR3 reads CASSLGWQTGTYEQYF. The CDR3 DNA reads TGTGCCAGCAGCTTGGGGTGGCAAACAGGGACCTACGAGCAGTACTTC.

This clone was counted between two and nine times. The V gene is TRBV30, the J gene TRBJ1-1, with a tentative D call TRBD1 (6 bases). The CDR3 totals 13 residues. V was trimmed by 7 bases and J by 4 bases, leaving 16 bases between them. Germline CDR1 GTSNPN, CDR2 SVGIG (reference sequence). CDR3 loop: CALAGQSGTEAFF. The CDR3 DNA is TGTGCCTTGGCAGGACAGTCGGGCACTGAAGCTTTCTTT.

The chain links TRBV4-2 to TRBJ2-7; possibly TRBD1 for D (6 bases). V was shortened by 0 bases and J by 4 bases, with 13 bases between the two germline ends. Germline values: CDR1 LGHNA, CDR2 YNFKEQ. There are 15 residues in the CDR3. The CDR3 nucleotides read TGTGCCAGCAGCCAAGATCCCGGGACAAATTACGAGCAGTACTTC. This gives the protein CASSQDPGTNYEQYF.

The J gene is TRBJ2-3, the V gene TRBV7-3; TRBD2 agrees at 8 bases. The CDR3 contains 16 residues. V lost 2 bases and J lost 7; bases outside the gene matches: 11. Germline CDR1 reads SGHTA; CDR2 reads FQGTGA. CDR3 bases: TGTGCCAGCAGCTTAGGCCCCGGGGGGGTTCCTAATACGCAGTATTTT. Translating it yields CASSLGPGGVPNTQYF.

The rearrangement links TRBV18 to TRBJ2-1; 8 nucleotides match TRBD1. The CDR3 consists of 21 residues. V was pared by 0 bases and J by 2 bases, with 18 bases of the junction left unmatched. CDR1 is KGHSH and CDR2 is LQKENI in the germline V gene. The CDR3 DNA reads as TGTGCCAGCTCACCACCGACCGGGACAGGCCTCCATGGAGTGACCTACAATGAGCAGTTCTTC. Translation: CASSPPTGTGLHGVTYNEQFF.